This TCR beta chain was recorded in a study of identical twins. Study results and caveats: Fewer insertions were carried by abundant cord blood beta clonotypes, but none was seen in memory repertoires.

Template switching added a universal primer site, and cDNA bore unique molecular identifiers. TCRdb used MiXCR to reprocess the 5' RACE reads, holding one entry per CDR3 protein. The sample carries approximately 94,000 distinct CDR3 sequences, roughly 6% recorded once. Healthy Caucasians provided all donations. This clonotype was detected a few times. Antigen: not known. Trimming left V 3 bases short and J 7 bases short, with 13 bases between. This CDR3 is built from 13 residues. The chain is built from TRBV12-3 or TRBV12-4 and TRBJ2-7; no clear D. Sequencing input: memory T cells sorted from blood. This receptor was taken from a woman between 45 and 60 years old in good health. Here the CDR3 DNA reads TGTGCCAGCAGTTTTACAGAGATGGGGGAGCAGTACTTC. It codes for CASSFTEMGEQYF.